Listed below are T cell receptor beta chains from one sample, sequenced in a study of shared clonotypes between healthy human individuals. Sequencing was performed with immunoSEQ multiplex PCR; in TCRdb, only in-frame clones are kept and a portion is missing. The data contain around 1,900,000 clones, approximately 92% of them singletons. The sequencing input was naive CD8+ T cells from PBMCs. The receptors stem from a man aged 18 to 29 in good health. Some clones in this sample may be carry-over from other donors' samples. Both conserved end residues are part of each CDR3. D genes are given only for firm matches. Size tells how often a clone was seen (once, few, many) or the class of an expanded clone, and some rows leave it out.

size: NA; D: TRBD1; J: TRBJ2-7; V: TRBV7-7; DNA: TGTGCCAGCAGCTTTGCGGGACAGGGCTACGAGCAGTACTTC; CDR3: CASSFAGQGYEQYF
size: NA; D: TRBD1; J: TRBJ2-5; V: TRBV5-4; DNA: TGTGCCAGCAGCCCGGACAGGGGGGAAGAGACCCAGTACTTC; CDR3: CASSPDRGEETQYF
size: NA; D: NA; J: TRBJ2-1; V: TRBV27; DNA: TGTGCCAGCAGTCAACAGGGACCCTACCGCAATGAGCAGTTCTTC; CDR3: CASSQQGPYRNEQFF
size: NA; D: NA; J: TRBJ1-2; V: TRBV7-6; DNA: TGTGCCAGCAGCTTAGAAGGGTACTATGGCTACACCTTC; CDR3: CASSLEGYYGYTF
size: NA; D: NA; J: TRBJ1-3; V: TRBV7-9; DNA: TGTGCCAGCATCCTAGGGGGAAACACCATATATTTT; CDR3: CASILGGNTIYF
size: NA; D: NA; J: TRBJ2-1; V: TRBV6-7; DNA: TGTGCCAGCAGTTTAAGTTACCGACGGGAGCAGTTCTTC; CDR3: CASSLSYRREQFF
size: once; D: NA; J: TRBJ2-1; V: TRBV25-1; DNA: TGTGCCAGCAGTGACAGCGGAGCCTACAATGAGCAGTTCTTC; CDR3: CASSDSGAYNEQFF
size: NA; D: NA; J: TRBJ2-1; V: TRBV21-1; DNA: TGTGCCAGCAGCAATCGGTTCGATGAGCAGTTCTTC; CDR3: CASSNRFDEQFF
size: NA; D: NA; J: TRBJ1-1; V: TRBV7-3; DNA: TGTGCCAGCAGTTCAAGTCACCGGTCGGGCACTGAAGCTTTCTTT; CDR3: CASSSSHRSGTEAFF
size: NA; D: NA; J: TRBJ1-5; V: TRBV19; DNA: TGTGCCAGTAAGCCAGGGCCTAGCAATCAGCCCCAGCATTTT; CDR3: CASKPGPSNQPQHF
size: NA; D: NA; J: TRBJ2-2; V: TRBV29-1; DNA: TGCAGCGTTGAAGGGCGCCAAGGTGAGGAGCTGTTTTTT; CDR3: CSVEGRQGEELFF
size: NA; D: NA; J: TRBJ1-2; V: TRBV9; DNA: TGTGCCAGCAGCATTGGGGACGGCAGTCTCTATGGCTACACCTTC; CDR3: CASSIGDGSLYGYTF